One sample yielded the 4 T cell receptor beta chains listed below, sequenced in a study of cytomegalovirus exposure and HLA in healthy donors. Use of 60 Vbeta and 13 Jbeta primers characterized the PCR. The data were produced by immunoSEQ multiplex PCR, yet TCRdb's version contains in-frame clones alone and is incomplete. The data show about 100,000 clones, around 80% seen once. The material sequenced was PBMCs. The receptors originated from a woman in her late teens or twenties in good health and CMV-seronegative.

This sequence joins TRBV27 and TRBJ1-2; D ambiguous. Trimming left V 6 bases short and J 8 bases short, with 16 bases between. The CDR3 loop spans 13 amino acids. The germline CDR1 and CDR2 sequences are MNHEY and SMNVEV (reference sequence). DNA of the CDR3: TGTGCCAGCAGCACACAAGCGAGACTAGGCTACACCTTC. It yields the protein CASSTQARLGYTF.

This clone has only one observation. The chain has TRBV28 and TRBJ1-4, with D maybe TRBD1 (5 bases). Germline V gives CDR1 MDHEN, CDR2 SYDVKM. The CDR3 has 15 residues. The V end was cut by 6 bases, the J end by 4 bases, with 15 bases between. CDR3 DNA sequence: TGTGCCAGCAGCCGAGAGGACAACCTTAATGAAAAACTGTTTTTT. Translated, it gives CASSREDNLNEKLFF.

This clone appeared a few times. The chain has TRBV6-5 and TRBJ2-5, with 15 bases that match TRBD2. Germline V gene sequence: CDR1 MNHEY, CDR2 SVGAGI. The CDR3 spans 16 residues. Trimming at V came to 2 bases and at J to 2 bases, leaving 0 bases not matched to a gene. The CDR3 DNA reads TGTGCCAGCAGTTACGGGACTAGCGGGAGGCAAGAGACCCAGTACTTC. Amino acids: CASSYGTSGRQETQYF.

This rearrangement joins TRBV2 to TRBJ1-2; D perhaps matches TRBD1 (5 bases). CDR1 and CDR2 from the germline V gene are SNHLY and FYNNEI. There are 14 residues in the CDR3. The V end was cut by 4 bases, the J end by 4 bases, with 13 bases between. CDR3: CASSGQGLSYGYTF. The CDR3 DNA is TGTGCCAGCAGTGGTCAGGGTTTAAGCTATGGCTACACCTTC.